These 27 T cell receptor beta chains originate from one sample sequenced in a study of PD-1 blockade in mismatch repair-deficient tumors. Time point given: approximately 9-day in vitro stimulation with candidate neoantigen peptide 6. Their antigens are not known. Generated by immunoSEQ multiplex PCR, the TCRdb table keeps only in-frame clones and is missing some. The sample has roughly 13,000 clones, 85% to 90% seen once. The input for sequencing was cells cultured in vitro, taken from a patient treated with pembrolizumab. These receptors were taken from an adult with mismatch repair-deficient cancer.

This rearrangement joins TRBV6-5 to TRBJ2-7, with 7 nucleotides matching TRBD1. CDR1 is MNHEY, CDR2 SVGAGI, per germline. CDR3 size: 16 residues. J lost 0 bases, V lost 4 bases, and 9 bases had no gene match. The CDR3 sequence is CASSSHRGRSSYEQYF. The DNA of the CDR3 is TGTGCCAGCAGTTCGCACAGGGGCCGGAGCTCCTACGAGCAGTACTTC.

This clone has just one count. The genes are TRBV10-3 and TRBJ2-7; D unresolved. V was cut by 0 bases and J by 7 bases, with 16 bases left in between. The CDR3 has 15 amino acids. Germline assignment: CDR1 ENHRY and CDR2 SYGVKD. CDR3 amino acids: CAISESTARLGEQYF. DNA for the CDR3: TGTGCCATCAGTGAGTCCACAGCCCGCCTAGGTGAGCAGTACTTC.

The chain has TRBV6-1 and TRBJ1-2; D is perhaps TRBD1 (5 bases). V was cut by 10 bases and J by 8 bases, with 17 bases left in between. The CDR3 consists of 12 residues. CDR1 and CDR2 from the germline V gene are MNHNS and SASEGT. This chain's CDR3 is CAILWQGGGYTF. DNA of the CDR3: TGTGCCATCCTGTGGCAGGGAGGAGGCTACACCTTC.

The rearrangement uses TRBV7-8 and TRBJ1-1, with 9 bases fitting TRBD1. This CDR3 is built from 14 residues. Looked up from germline, CDR1 is SGHVS and CDR2 is FQNEAQ. J was trimmed by 1 base and V by 4 bases; bases with no gene match: 1. This CDR3 reads CASSWGQGNTEAFF. The CDR3 bases are TGTGCCAGCAGCTGGGGACAGGGGAACACTGAAGCTTTCTTT.

This clone occurred once. The V call is TRBV19, the J call TRBJ1-5; perhaps TRBD1 as D (5 bases). The CDR3 totals 13 residues. The germline CDR1 and CDR2 sequences are LNHDA and SQIVND (reference sequence). Trimming pared 6 bases from V and 4 bases from J, leaving 10 bases between. CDR3 sequence (DNA): TGTGCCAGTAGAGATGGGGGGAATCAGCCCCAGCATTTT. Translating it yields CASRDGGNQPQHF.

The rearrangement joins TRBV6-6 to TRBJ2-2, with 7 nucleotides matching TRBD1. The CDR3 totals 13 residues. J gave up 6 bases and V 6 bases, and 4 bases lay outside the gene matches. CDR1 MNHNY and CDR2 SVGAGI come from the germline V gene (reference sequence). CDR3 residues: CASSPTGAGELFF. The DNA for the CDR3 is TGTGCCAGCAGCCCCACAGGGGCCGGGGAGCTGTTTTTT.

J is TRBJ2-5 and V is TRBV27; 8 bases map to TRBD1. Germline CDR1 MNHEY, CDR2 SMNVEV (reference sequence). The CDR3 is 13 amino acids. Unmatched junction bases numbered 8, after V lost 5 bases and J lost 9 bases. The CDR3 coding sequence is TGTGCCAGCAGTGCAGGGGGCCGGTACGCCCAGTACTTC. It is translated as CASSAGGRYAQYF.

This clone was found once. V usage is TRBV7-7 and J usage is TRBJ2-1; 7 bases fit TRBD2. CDR1 and CDR2 from the germline V gene are SSHAT and FNYEAQ (reference sequence). The CDR3 extends over 19 amino acids. V was clipped by 1 base and J by 0 bases; unmatched bases: 12. The CDR3 loop reads CASSLGRWGGRSSYNEQFF. The CDR3 DNA reads TGTGCCAGCAGCTTAGGGAGATGGGGGGGTAGGAGCTCCTACAATGAGCAGTTCTTC.

This rearrangement joins TRBV19 to TRBJ1-5; 7 nucleotides line up with TRBD1. The CDR3 has 14 amino acids. Germline CDR1 reads LNHDA; CDR2 reads SQIVND (reference sequence). The V gene end was trimmed by 6 bases and the J gene end by 3 bases; junction bases not matched to a gene: 5. The CDR3 region has the DNA TGTGCCAGTAGAGGCGGACAGGTCAATCAGCCCCAGCATTTT. Its translation: CASRGGQVNQPQHF.

This clone occurred once. The V gene is TRBV13, the J gene TRBJ1-2, with a tentative D call TRBD1 (6 bases). The CDR3 loop spans 13 amino acids. Germline V lookup: CDR1 PRHDT, CDR2 FYEKMQ (reference sequence). V was pared by 3 bases and J by 4 bases, with 9 bases between. The CDR3 DNA sequence: TGTGCCAGCAGCTTGGGGACAACCTATGGCTACACCTTC. Protein: CASSLGTTYGYTF.

The chain carries TRBV2 and TRBJ1-2; D gene unclear. Germline CDR1 SNHLY, CDR2 FYNNEI. V dropped 7 bases and J dropped 5 bases, with 14 bases sitting between them. This CDR3 has 13 amino acids. The DNA for the CDR3 is TGTGCCAGCATCCGGCAGGAGATTTATGGCTACACCTTC. It codes for CASIRQEIYGYTF.

The rearrangement links TRBV25-1 to TRBJ2-1; D is uncertain. This CDR3 is 14 amino acids long. Germline CDR1 MGHDK, CDR2 SYGVNS. Trimming removed 7 bases from V and 2 bases from J, with 12 bases in between. The CDR3 nucleotides read TGTGCCAGCACCCGAACGCAGGCCTACAATGAGCAGTTCTTC. It is translated as CASTRTQAYNEQFF.

V gene TRBV2 combines with J gene TRBJ2-3; D possibly corresponds to TRBD2 (5 bases). The CDR3 runs to 14 residues. CDR1 is SNHLY, CDR2 FYNNEI, per germline. V lost 6 bases, J lost 2 bases, and 12 bases lay in between. CDR3 nucleotide sequence: TGTGCCAGCAGGGAGGACTTTTTCACAGATACGCAGTATTTT. This encodes CASREDFFTDTQYF. The full variable domain, completed using reference TRBV2 and TRBJ2-3, is EPEVTQTPSHQVTQMGQEVILRCVPISNHLYFYWYRQILGQKVEFLVSFYNNEISEKSEIFDDQFSVERPDGSNFTLKIRSTKLEDSAMYFCASREDFFTDTQYFGPGTRLTVL.

V usage is TRBV18 and J usage is TRBJ1-5; D gene uncertain. Germline V gives CDR1 KGHSH, CDR2 LQKENI. This CDR3 is 12 amino acids long. Trimming cost V 3 bases and J 6 bases, with 6 bases left between them. The CDR3 loop reads CASSPPGQPQHF. CDR3 DNA sequence: TGTGCCAGCTCACCTCCGGGTCAGCCCCAGCATTTT.

The chain combines TRBV7-2 with TRBJ2-1, with D uncertain. The CDR3 is made up of 15 amino acids. The V end lost 5 bases, the J end lost 0 bases, and 11 bases lay between the germline ends. CDR1 and CDR2 (germline): SGHTA, FQGNSA. The CDR3 DNA reads TGTGCCAGCAGCCCTCAGACGAGCTCCTACAATGAGCAGTTCTTC. Translating it yields CASSPQTSSYNEQFF.

This sequence joins TRBV7-9 and TRBJ2-3; 12 bases align to TRBD2. The trim removed 5 bases at V and 0 bases at J, leaving 9 bases unmatched. The CDR3 contains 18 residues. CDR1 is SEHNR, CDR2 FQNEAQ, per germline (reference sequence). The CDR3 nucleotides are TGTGCCAGCAGCCTACCCCCCGGGACTAGCGGGAGCACAGATACGCAGTATTTT. It specifies CASSLPPGTSGSTDTQYF.

This clone qualifies as medium-sized. The chain links TRBV5-4 to TRBJ1-4; 9 nucleotides agree with TRBD1. The CDR3 has 14 residues. CDR1 and CDR2 (germline): SGHNT, YYREEE (reference sequence). Losses at the gene ends were 6 bases for V and 5 bases for J; bases not matched to a gene: 5. CDR3 region: CASKDGQGNEKLFF. CDR3 bases: TGTGCCAGCAAGGATGGACAGGGGAATGAAAAACTGTTTTTT.

The sample holds one count of this clone. The CDR3 region has the DNA TGTGCCAGCAGCTTTGGCGGGAGAGGCACAGATACGCAGTATTTT. Its protein product is CASSFGGRGTDTQYF. The rearrangement uses TRBV5-4 and TRBJ2-3; 7 bases map to TRBD2. This CDR3 contains 15 residues. The trim removed 2 bases at V and 1 base at J, leaving 4 bases unmatched. Germline CDR1 SGHNT, CDR2 YYREEE (reference sequence).

The sample holds one count of this clone. The J gene is TRBJ2-1, the V gene TRBV27; a weak D match, TRBD2 (6 bases). Looked up from germline, CDR1 is MNHEY and CDR2 is SMNVEV (reference sequence). V lost 2 bases and J lost 6, with 11 bases in between. The CDR3 extends over 14 amino acids. The CDR3 loop reads CASSLPGVLNEQFF. CDR3 bases: TGTGCCAGCAGTTTACCGGGAGTGCTCAATGAGCAGTTCTTC.

The chain uses TRBV5-6 and TRBJ1-6, with D possibly TRBD1 on 6 matching bases. The CDR3 is 15 residues long. Trimming removed 1 base from V and 9 bases from J, with 14 bases in between. Germline loops: CDR1 SGHDT, CDR2 YYEEEE. DNA for the CDR3: TGTGCCAGCAGCTTGATTTGGGGGCAGCGTTCACCCCTCCACTTT. It translates to CASSLIWGQRSPLHF.

The chain carries TRBV6-5 and TRBJ2-3; D may be TRBD2 (6 bases). Trimming removed 6 bases from V and 0 bases from J, with 10 bases in between. Germline V gene sequence: CDR1 MNHEY, CDR2 SVGAGI. The CDR3 runs to 14 residues. As DNA, the CDR3 is TGTGCCAGCAGCCCGACTAGGAGCACAGATACGCAGTATTTT. Translation gives CASSPTRSTDTQYF.

The chain is built from TRBV7-3 and TRBJ2-2; 8 positions match TRBD1. The CDR3 covers 16 residues. V lost 0 bases to trimming and J lost 7 bases; unmatched junction nucleotides: 7. Germline V CDR1 and CDR2: SGHTA, FQGTGA. This CDR3 reads CASSLTSGGGYGELFF. As DNA, the CDR3 is TGTGCCAGCAGCTTAACGTCAGGGGGCGGCTACGGGGAGCTGTTTTTT.

The chain links TRBV27 to TRBJ1-5; the D is unclear. The germline gives CDR1 MNHEY, CDR2 SMNVEV (reference sequence). The CDR3 covers 13 residues. Trimming cost V 3 bases and J 6 bases, with 9 bases left between them. CDR3 sequence: CASSFGGSQPQHF. The CDR3 bases are TGTGCCAGCAGTTTCGGAGGGAGTCAGCCCCAGCATTTT.

The genes are TRBV2 and TRBJ2-3, with D maybe TRBD1 (6 bases). The CDR3 contains 14 residues. Germline lookup yields CDR1 SNHLY and CDR2 FYNNEI. Deletions cut 2 bases from V and 3 bases from J, with 9 bases between. The CDR3 sequence is CASSELTGTDTQYF. The CDR3 DNA reads TGTGCCAGCAGTGAACTTACAGGGACAGATACGCAGTATTTT.

The CDR3 reads CASSEGTVSEGTEAFF. The CDR3 bases are TGTGCCAGCAGTGAAGGGACAGTCTCCGAGGGGACTGAAGCTTTCTTT. The gene calls are TRBV6-1 and TRBJ1-1, with D possibly TRBD1 on 6 matching bases. The CDR3 spans 16 residues. The germline gives CDR1 MNHNS, CDR2 SASEGT. Trimming shortened V by 1 base and J by 5 bases, and 17 bases separated the two germline ends.

J is TRBJ1-3 and V is TRBV6-1, with D perhaps TRBD1 (5 bases). CDR3 length equals 13 residues. The germline V gene encodes CDR1 MNHNS and CDR2 SASEGT. V lost 6 bases and J lost 4, with 10 bases in between. The CDR3 reads CASSRDGGNTIYF. The CDR3 region has the DNA TGTGCCAGCAGCCGGGACGGCGGAAACACCATATATTTT.

The chain recombines TRBV5-1 with TRBJ1-2, with D perhaps matching TRBD1 (5 bases). Germline values: CDR1 SGHRS, CDR2 YFSETQ. The CDR3 is 13 amino acids. Trimming took 0 bases from V and 3 from J, leaving 6 bases between them. In DNA form, the CDR3 reads TGCGCCAGCAGCTTGGTGGGGGACTATGGCTACACCTTC. Translated: CASSLVGDYGYTF. Complete variable domain (other parts from reference TRBV5-1 and TRBJ1-2): KAGVTQTPRYLIKTRGQQVTLSCSPISGHRSVSWYQQTPGQGLQFLFEYFSETQRNKGNFPGRFSGRQFSNSRSEMNVSTLELGDSALYLCASSLVGDYGYTFGSGTRLTVV.